This TCR beta chain was obtained from a study of stem cell transplantation in POMP-related autoinflammatory disease (dated by TCRdb to the early 2020s). Study-level background: According to the study's hypothesis, the TRB repertoire gets skewed because defective thymoproteasomes impair MHC class I-dependent CD8+ T-cell differentiation and positive selection. Prior to transplant, the patients had CD4+ naive T-cell skewing, low CD8+ T-cell proportions, and decreased T-cell cytokine secretion. The effect of POMP deficiency on T-cell receptor beta repertoire diversity and CDR3 characteristics was assessed using high-throughput TRB sequencing. Overall study results and their limits: PRAID patients trended toward lower TRB diversity and higher clonality across all analyzed T-cell subsets. Statistical significance for the trend toward lower diversity and increased clonality in PRAID patients was reached only for regulatory T cells. The number of unique TRB V-J gene pairings was restricted in PRAID patients.

V is pared back by 8 bases and J by 3 bases, with 16 bases lying between the germline termini. Measured from the cysteine to the phenylalanine, the CDR3 is 14 residues long. The retained sequence is limited to the CDR3, 42 bases, with the frame set at the first base. For CDR1 and CDR2, the germline V gene lists MDHEN and SYDVKM. Library construction relied on the immunoSEQ multiplex PCR assay. For the original study's pipeline: Repertoire diversity was quantified with Shannon entropy, accounting for clonal size distribution. The Gini-Simpson index (Simpson_1-D) was used to measure inequality in clonotype distribution. TCRdb limited this immuneACCESS table to in-frame rearrangements with V and J called. A share of clones is missing; checked studies link under half to unresolved V genes, and the rest is unexplained. V and J calls and clone size are as listed in that table; D and trimming were resolved from the DNA. In this sample the table shows about 32,000 clones, 70% to 90% of which occur a single time. Approximately 0.72% of the sample is held by the ten biggest clonotypes.

As concerns this clone: There is no known antigen for this receptor. The input lacks base qualities; no much larger clone sits a single base away.

What the time point label conveys for this sample: before hematopoietic stem cell transplant. PRAID was a condition in which autoinflammation came alongside prominent immunodeficiency. Before TRB sequencing, T-cell subsets (conventional T cells, CD8+ T cells, regulatory T cells, T follicular helper cells) were sorted. Rearrangement joined TRBV28 to TRBJ1-1; a tentative D call is TRBD1 (5 bases match). The TCR sequence derives from a human donor with POMP-related autoinflammation and immune dysregulation (PRAID). Sequencing was performed on CD4+ T cells from PBMCs, taken before stem cell transplantation. The CDR3 loop reads CASGPGLRHTEAFF. The bases are TGTGCCAGCGGCCCAGGGCTTAGGCACACTGAAGCTTTCTTT.